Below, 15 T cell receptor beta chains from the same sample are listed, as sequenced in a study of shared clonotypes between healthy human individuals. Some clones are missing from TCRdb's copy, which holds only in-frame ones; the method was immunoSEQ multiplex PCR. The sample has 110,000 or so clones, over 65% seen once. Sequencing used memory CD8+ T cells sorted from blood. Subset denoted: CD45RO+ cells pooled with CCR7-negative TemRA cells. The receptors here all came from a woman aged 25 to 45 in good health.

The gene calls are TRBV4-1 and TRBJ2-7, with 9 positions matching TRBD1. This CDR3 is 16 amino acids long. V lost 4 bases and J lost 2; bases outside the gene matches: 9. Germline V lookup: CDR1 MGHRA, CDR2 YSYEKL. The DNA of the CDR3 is TGCGCCAGCAGCCCAGTCCGGGACAGGGACCCCTACGAGCAGTACTTC. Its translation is CASSPVRDRDPYEQYF.

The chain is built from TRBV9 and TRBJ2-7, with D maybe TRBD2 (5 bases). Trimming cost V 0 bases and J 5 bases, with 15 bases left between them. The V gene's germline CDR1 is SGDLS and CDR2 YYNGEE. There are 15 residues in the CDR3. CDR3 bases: TGTGCCAGCAGCGTAGGGTATGGAGGAGGCGACGAGCAGTACTTC. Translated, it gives CASSVGYGGGDEQYF.

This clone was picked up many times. The CDR3 region is CASSLITGSYEQYF. In nucleotides, the CDR3 is TGTGCCAGCAGCTTAATAACAGGTTCCTACGAGCAGTACTTC. The rearrangement uses TRBV11-2 and TRBJ2-7, with a weak D call TRBD1 (5 bases). CDR1 is SGHAT, CDR2 FQNNGV, per germline. This CDR3 has 14 amino acids. V lost 2 bases, J lost 1 base, and 9 bases lay in between.

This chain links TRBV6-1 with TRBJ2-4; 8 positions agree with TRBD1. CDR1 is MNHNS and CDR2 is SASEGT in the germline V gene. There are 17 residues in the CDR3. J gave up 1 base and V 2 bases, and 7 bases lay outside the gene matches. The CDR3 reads CASSERGDRYAKNIQYF. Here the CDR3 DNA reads TGTGCCAGCAGTGAAAGAGGGGACAGGTATGCCAAAAACATTCAGTACTTC.

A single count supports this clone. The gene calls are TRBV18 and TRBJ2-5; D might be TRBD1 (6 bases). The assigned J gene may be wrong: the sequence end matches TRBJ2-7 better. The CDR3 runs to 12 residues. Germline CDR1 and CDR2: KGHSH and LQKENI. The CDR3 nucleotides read TGTGCCAGCTCAGAAGGGGGAGACGAGCAGTACTTC. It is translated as CASSEGGDEQYF.

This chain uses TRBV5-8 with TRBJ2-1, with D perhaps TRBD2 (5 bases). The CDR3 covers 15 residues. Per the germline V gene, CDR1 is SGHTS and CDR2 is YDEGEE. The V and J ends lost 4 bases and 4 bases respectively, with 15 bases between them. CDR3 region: CASSHGLPGYNEQFF. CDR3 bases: TGTGCCAGCAGCCACGGCTTGCCGGGGTACAATGAGCAGTTCTTC. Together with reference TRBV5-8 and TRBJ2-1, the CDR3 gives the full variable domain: EAGVTQSPTHLIKTRGQQATLRCSPISGHTSVYWYQQALGLGLQFLLWYDEGEERNRGNFPPRFSGRQFPNYSSELNVNALELEDSALYLCASSHGLPGYNEQFFGPGTRLTVL.

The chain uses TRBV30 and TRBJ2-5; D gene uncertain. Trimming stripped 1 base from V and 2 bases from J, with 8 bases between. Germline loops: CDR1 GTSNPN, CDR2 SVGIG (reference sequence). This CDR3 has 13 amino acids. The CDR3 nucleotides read TGTGCCTGGAGTGGGTATCTACAAGAGACCCAGTACTTC. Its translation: CAWSGYLQETQYF.

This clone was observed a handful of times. CDR3 sequence (DNA): TGTGCCATCAGTGATCAAGGGATTTATGGCTACACCTTC. This encodes CAISDQGIYGYTF. The chain combines TRBV10-3 with TRBJ1-2; D is ambiguous. Deletions cut 3 bases from V and 5 bases from J, with 10 bases between. CDR1 ENHRY and CDR2 SYGVKD come from the germline V gene. The CDR3 runs to 13 residues.

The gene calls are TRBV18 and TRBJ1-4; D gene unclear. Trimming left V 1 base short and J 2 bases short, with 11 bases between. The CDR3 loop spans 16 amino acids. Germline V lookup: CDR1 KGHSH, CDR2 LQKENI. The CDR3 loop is CASSPQLTATNEKLFF. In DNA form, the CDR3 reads TGTGCCAGCTCACCACAACTCACGGCGACTAATGAAAAACTGTTTTTT.

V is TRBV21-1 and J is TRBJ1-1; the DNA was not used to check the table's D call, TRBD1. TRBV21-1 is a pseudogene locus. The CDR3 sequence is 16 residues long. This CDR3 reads CASSKRLDTIRTEAFF. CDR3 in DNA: TGTGCCAGCAGTAAACGTTTAGACACAATTCGCACTGAAGCTTTCTTT.

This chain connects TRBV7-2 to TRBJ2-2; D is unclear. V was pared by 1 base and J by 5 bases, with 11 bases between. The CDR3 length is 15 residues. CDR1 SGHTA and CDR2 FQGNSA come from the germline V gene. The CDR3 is CASSLVLDRTGELFF. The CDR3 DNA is TGTGCCAGCAGCTTAGTATTAGATAGGACCGGGGAGCTGTTTTTT.

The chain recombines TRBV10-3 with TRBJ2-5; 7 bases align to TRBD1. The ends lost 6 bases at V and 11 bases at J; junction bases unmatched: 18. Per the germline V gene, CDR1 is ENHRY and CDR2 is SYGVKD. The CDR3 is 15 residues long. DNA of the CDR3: TGTGCCATCAGACAGGGGCCCTCAAAACCCTACGGGCAGTACTTC. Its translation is CAIRQGPSKPYGQYF.

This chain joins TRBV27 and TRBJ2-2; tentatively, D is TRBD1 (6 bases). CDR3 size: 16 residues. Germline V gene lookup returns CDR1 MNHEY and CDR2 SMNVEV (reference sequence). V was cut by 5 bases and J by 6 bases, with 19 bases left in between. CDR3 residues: CASSPFTTGSAGELFF. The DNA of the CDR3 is TGTGCCAGCAGTCCTTTTACGACAGGTTCGGCCGGGGAGCTGTTTTTT.

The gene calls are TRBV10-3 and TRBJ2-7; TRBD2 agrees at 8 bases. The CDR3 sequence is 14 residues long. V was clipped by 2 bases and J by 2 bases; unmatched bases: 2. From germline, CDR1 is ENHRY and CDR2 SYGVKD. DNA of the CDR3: TGTGCCATCAGTGAGCCGGGACTAGCCTACGAGCAGTACTTC. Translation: CAISEPGLAYEQYF.

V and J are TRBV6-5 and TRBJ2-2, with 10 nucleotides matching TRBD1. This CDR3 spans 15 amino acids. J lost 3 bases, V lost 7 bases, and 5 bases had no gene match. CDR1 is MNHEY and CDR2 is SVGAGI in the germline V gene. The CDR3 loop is CASTFGTGDTGELFF. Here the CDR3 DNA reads TGTGCCAGCACCTTCGGGACAGGGGACACCGGGGAGCTGTTTTTT.